One T cell receptor (beta chain) is described in this entry. The antigen is unknown. TCRdb reprocessed the 5' RACE reads via MiXCR and lists one record per CDR3 protein. The table records more than 350,000 distinct CDR3 sequences, approximately 10% of them present only once. The data originate from a study of T cells after yellow fever vaccination. Study results and limitations: Subsequent to the booster, the majority of primary-vaccination clones reappeared (around 97% CD4, 80% to 90% CD8). Overall, a small share of clonotypes was seen in both CD4 and CD8 compartments.

The junction had 2 bases not matched to a gene; V was cut back by 4 bases and J by 4 bases. There are 13 residues in the CDR3. Per the germline V gene, CDR1 is LGHDT and CDR2 is YNNKEL (reference sequence). Source: PBMCs, taken on the day of the first yellow fever vaccination. The TCR sequence derives from a young man who received the YFV17D yellow fever vaccine. The V and J genes are TRBV3-1 and TRBJ1-2; TRBD1 aligns across 8 bases. The CDR3: CASSRTGRYGYTF. The CDR3 coding sequence is TGTGCCAGCAGCCGGACAGGGCGCTATGGCTACACCTTC.